The rows below give T cell receptor beta chains drawn from one sample of a study of Graves' ophthalmopathy and Graves' hyperthyroidism. One entry per CDR3 protein results from TCRdb running MiXCR on the multiplex PCR reads. The data hold about 700,000 distinct CDR3 sequences, with 40% observed a single time. Sequencing input: peripheral blood. These receptors came from an adult man with Graves' ophthalmopathy. The CDR3 runs from the conserved cysteine through the conserved F or W. Each record gives: J gene, D gene, clone size, V gene, CDR3 DNA, CDR3 protein. A D gene is named only where the DNA matches it firmly. Only part of the rows carry a size: once, few, many, or a class if the clone is expanded.

TRBJ1-5	NA	many	TRBV10-3	TGTGCCATCAGTGAGTCGCAGGGTTCTGGCAATCAGCCCCAGCATTTT	CAISESQGSGNQPQHF
TRBJ1-6	NA	many	TRBV6-1	TGTGCCAGCAGTACGCGGGACACATCACCCCTCCACTTT	CASSTRDTSPLHF
TRBJ2-7	TRBD2	many	TRBV2	TGTGCCAGCAGTCGACTAGCGGGGGCCTACGAGCAGTACTTC	CASSRLAGAYEQYF
TRBJ2-7	TRBD2	few	TRBV7-2	TGTGCCAGCAGCTTAGTAGCGGGAGTAGTCTCCTACGAGCAGTACTTC	CASSLVAGVVSYEQYF
TRBJ2-5	NA	NA	TRBV6-5	TGTGCCAGCAGGTCTGGGGGGCAGGAGACCCAGTACTTC	CASRSGGQETQYF
TRBJ2-7	NA	few	TRBV7-8	TGTGCCAGCAGACAAACGGTTGGACAGAGGTCCTACGAGCAGTACTTC	CASRQTVGQRSYEQYF
TRBJ1-1	NA	NA	TRBV20-1	TGCAGTGCTACGTTGGGGGGCACGAACACTGAAGCTTTCTTT	CSATLGGTNTEAFF
TRBJ1-1	NA	few	TRBV5-1	TGCGCCAGCAGCTTGTCGGGGACAACCACTGAAGCTTTCTTT	CASSLSGTTTEAFF
TRBJ1-5	NA	NA	TRBV27	TGTGCCAGCAGTTTAGGCTGGGCAGGAGGTGATAGCAATCAGCCCCAGCATTTT	CASSLGWAGGDSNQPQHF
TRBJ1-6	TRBD1	NA	TRBV9	TGTGCCAGCAACAGGGGGCCAGCGCAATATAATTCACCCCTCCACTTT	CASNRGPAQYNSPLHF
TRBJ1-4	NA	few	TRBV19	TGTGCCAGTGGGGCTGGAGGGGCTAATGAAAAACTGTTTTTT	CASGAGGANEKLFF
TRBJ2-7	TRBD1	NA	TRBV24-1	TGTGCCACCAGTTCCGGGACAGCTTCTTACGAGCAGTACTTC	CATSSGTASYEQYF
TRBJ1-4	NA	many	TRBV15	TGTGCCACCAGCACACCGGGAACAACTAATGAAAAACTGTTTTTT	CATSTPGTTNEKLFF
TRBJ1-5	TRBD1	few	TRBV24-1	TGTGCCAGCAGGACAGGGGTAGGTCAGCCCCAGCATTTT	CASRTGVGQPQHF
TRBJ2-5	TRBD2	many	TRBV7-9	TGTGCCAGCAGCAGGGGACTAGCCGGTATGGAGACCCAGTACTTC	CASSRGLAGMETQYF
TRBJ1-4	TRBD1	many	TRBV7-2	TGTGCCAGCAGCCCCACGGGACAGGGGGTATTTAATGAAAAACTGTTTTTT	CASSPTGQGVFNEKLFF
TRBJ1-1	NA	NA	TRBV9	TGTGCCAGCAGCTACCAGGGCTACACTGAAGCTTTCTTT	CASSYQGYTEAFF
TRBJ1-1	NA	NA	TRBV7-9	TGTGCCAGCAGCTTGGGGGACGGGGGGGACACTGAAGCTTTCTTT	CASSLGDGGDTEAFF
TRBJ1-1	TRBD1	many	TRBV7-9	TGTGCCAGCAGCTTAGTAGGGCAGGGGGCCACTGAAGCTTTCTTT	CASSLVGQGATEAFF
TRBJ1-2	NA	NA	TRBV7-9	TGTGCCAGCAGCTTAGAGCTCGGTGGCTACACCTTC	CASSLELGGYTF
TRBJ1-2	TRBD1	NA	TRBV12-3/TRBV12-4	TGTGCCAGCAGTTACATCAGGGGGCCCCTGAGTGGCTACACCTTC	CASSYIRGPLSGYTF
TRBJ2-7	NA	few	TRBV5-1	TGCGCCAGCAGCTTGGGACTAGGGAGTACGACCTACGAGCAGTACTTC	CASSLGLGSTTYEQYF
TRBJ2-5	NA	NA	TRBV4-3	TGCGCCAGCAGCCAAGATGACGGACCCTGGGAGACCCAGTACTTC	CASSQDDGPWETQYF
TRBJ1-1	NA	NA	TRBV19	TGTGCCAGTAGTATATCCCCGGGGCAGAACACTGAAGCTTTCTTT	CASSISPGQNTEAFF
TRBJ2-7	NA	NA	TRBV12-3/TRBV12-4	TGTGCCAGCAGTTTTACCCCTTACGAGCAGTACTTC	CASSFTPYEQYF
TRBJ2-2	NA	many	TRBV7-2	TGTGCCTATCAGGTGCAGAACACCGGGGAGCTGTTTTTT	CAYQVQNTGELFF
TRBJ2-7	NA	NA	TRBV6-1	TGTGCCAGCAGTGGTTCCCAGACCTACGAGCAGTACTTC	CASSGSQTYEQYF
TRBJ1-2	TRBD1	many	TRBV29-1	TGCAGCGTTGTGACAGGGAAGTCCTATGGCTACACCTTC	CSVVTGKSYGYTF
TRBJ1-2	NA	NA	TRBV29-1	TGCAGCGTTACAGGGCAGGAGGGCTACACCTTC	CSVTGQEGYTF
TRBJ2-2	NA	NA	TRBV9	TGTGCCAGCAGCGCCCAAGGGGGGGGTTCGGACACCGGGGAGCTGTTTTTT	CASSAQGGGSDTGELFF
TRBJ1-2	TRBD1	NA	TRBV29-1	TGCAGCGTAGGACAGGTATCGTATGGCTACACCTTC	CSVGQVSYGYTF
TRBJ1-2	TRBD1	NA	TRBV7-9	TGTGCCAGCAGCGTAGCCCCCAGGGGGTTCACCGGGACGACATACCCAAGTGGCTACACCTTC	CASSVAPRGFTGTTYPSGYTF
TRBJ1-1	TRBD1	NA	TRBV7-2	TGTGCCAGCAGCTTAATAGCCGGGACAGCTGAAGCTTTCTTT	CASSLIAGTAEAFF
TRBJ1-2	NA	many	TRBV10-2	TGCGCCAGCAGTGAGTACAGGGAATATGGCTACACCTTC	CASSEYREYGYTF
TRBJ1-5	TRBD1	NA	TRBV4-1	TGCGCCAGCAGCCAAAGATGGGGGCAGGGGGCTTGGCCCCAGCATTTT	CASSQRWGQGAWPQHF
TRBJ2-7	TRBD1	few	TRBV7-2	TGTGCCAGCAGCATAGACAGGGACAGAAACTACGAGCAGTACTTC	CASSIDRDRNYEQYF
TRBJ1-2	NA	many	TRBV20-1	TGCAGTGCTACCCGGCCCGGGGATGGCTACACCTTC	CSATRPGDGYTF
TRBJ2-2	TRBD1	NA	TRBV9	TGTGCCAGCAGCGTACAGGGGGCGCAAGACGGGGAGCTGTTTTTT	CASSVQGAQDGELFF
TRBJ2-2	TRBD1	once	TRBV15	TGTGCCACCAGCAGAGGCCGGGACAGGGGGGAGCTGTTTTTT	CATSRGRDRGELFF
TRBJ1-4	NA	many	TRBV2	TGTGCCAGCAGTGATTTGGGGATGTCAACTAATGAAAAACTGTTTTTT	CASSDLGMSTNEKLFF
TRBJ1-1	NA	NA	TRBV6-5	TGTGCCAGCACCCGGGGACAGAACACTGAAGCTTTCTTT	CASTRGQNTEAFF
TRBJ2-7	NA	few	TRBV12-3/TRBV12-4	TGTGCCAGCTCCTGGGCGGGGACCTACGAGCAGTACTTC	CASSWAGTYEQYF
TRBJ1-6	NA	few	TRBV25-1	TGTGCCAGCCGTGGGGCAGGCTCTTTGTCTTTACCCCTCCACTTT	CASRGAGSLSLPLHF
TRBJ1-4	NA	many	TRBV7-9	TGTGCCAGCAGCTTTTCAGGGAATAATGAAAAACTGTTTTTT	CASSFSGNNEKLFF
TRBJ2-5	NA	many	TRBV7-9	TGTGCCAGCAGCTTAGGTCTAGCACCGGAGACCCAGTACTTC	CASSLGLAPETQYF
TRBJ2-7	NA	NA	TRBV7-6	TGTGCCAGCAGAAAGACTAGTGGCACCTACGAGCAGTACTTC	CASRKTSGTYEQYF
TRBJ1-1	NA	many	TRBV7-3	TGTGCCAGCAGCCTGAGTAGGGTCCCGAACACTGAAGCTTTCTTT	CASSLSRVPNTEAFF
TRBJ1-5	NA	NA	TRBV6-1	TGTGCCAGCACCCCCACGGACGGTAGCAATCAGCCCCAGCATTTT	CASTPTDGSNQPQHF